Each of the 6 T cell receptor beta chains below was sequenced from the same sample in a study of blood T cell repertoires in COVID-19. Data came from immunoSEQ multiplex PCR; TCRdb stores just in-frame clones and leaves some out. In the table there are 130,000 or so clones, more than 80% of which are singletons. Specimen: peripheral blood. Every receptor here comes from an older woman with acute or convalescent COVID-19.

The rearrangement uses TRBV4-1 and TRBJ1-2; D may be TRBD1 (6 bases). V lost 1 base, J lost 6 bases, and 18 bases lay in between. Germline CDR1 MGHRA, CDR2 YSYEKL. The CDR3 length is 16 residues. The CDR3, as DNA: TGCGCCAGCAGCCAAGTGTCGCTGAGACAGGCGCATGGCTACACCTTC. Translation gives CASSQVSLRQAHGYTF.

The genes are TRBV6-5 and TRBJ1-1, with 7 bases lining up with TRBD1. J gave up 4 bases and V 8 bases, and 10 bases lay outside the gene matches. The CDR3 consists of 14 residues. CDR1 and CDR2 (germline): MNHEY, SVGAGI. The DNA of the CDR3 is TGTGCCAGCCCAGGGCCAGGGGGTGTCACTGAAGCTTTCTTT. Its translation: CASPGPGGVTEAFF.

V usage is TRBV4-1 and J usage is TRBJ1-6; D gene uncertain. This CDR3 is 13 amino acids long. CDR1 is MGHRA and CDR2 is YSYEKL in the germline V gene. Trimming removed 0 bases from V and 11 bases from J, with 8 bases in between. The CDR3 region has the DNA TGCGCCAGCAGCCAAGATGGTCAGGCACCCCTCCACTTT. It is translated as CASSQDGQAPLHF.

In its sample, this clone was seen a few times. CDR3 sequence reads: CATGTDPNSPLHF. In nucleotides, the CDR3 is TGTGCCACGGGGACAGACCCTAATTCACCCCTCCACTTT. This chain joins TRBV10-3 and TRBJ1-6; 7 nucleotides align to TRBD1. Trimming removed 10 bases from V and 6 bases from J; junction bases left unmatched: 6. CDR3 length: 13 amino acids. Germline V CDR1 and CDR2: ENHRY, SYGVKD.

This chain links TRBV27 with TRBJ1-2; D is ambiguous. The CDR3 length is 13 residues. Germline CDR1 is MNHEY and CDR2 is SMNVEV (reference sequence). Trimming shortened V by 5 bases and J by 8 bases, and 15 bases separated the two germline ends. CDR3 coding DNA: TGTGCCAGCAGTACCCCCCCGGGGTTCGGCTACACCTTC. It translates to CASSTPPGFGYTF.

This chain uses TRBV19 with TRBJ1-5; TRBD1 agrees at 9 bases. The CDR3 runs 15 residues. Germline values: CDR1 LNHDA, CDR2 SQIVND (reference sequence). V lost 6 bases and J lost 8; bases outside the gene matches: 11. CDR3 amino acids: CASSSQGAPIEPQHF. The CDR3 coding sequence is TGTGCCAGTAGCTCACAGGGGGCACCGATCGAGCCCCAGCATTTT.